This is a list of T cell receptor beta chains from one sample in a study of OX40 agonist ivuxolimab in advanced cancers. The protocol was immunoSEQ multiplex PCR, while the TCRdb copy is restricted to in-frame clones and leaves out a portion. This table has more than 80,000 clones, more than 70% appearing once. This specimen consisted of CD4+ or CD8+ T cells sorted from blood, obtained in a trial of the OX40 agonist ivuxolimab. The receptor set was obtained from an adult with an advanced solid tumor such as melanoma, head and neck, liver or kidney cancer. Each CDR3 is given with its conserved first and last residue. D genes are given only for firm matches. Rows may omit the clone size; those that give it use once, few, many or a size class.

clone_size	v_call	d_call	j_call	cdr3_nt	cdr3_aa
medium-sized	TRBV19	TRBD1	TRBJ1-1	TGTGCCAGTAGTAATAACAGGGGGGCGAATGAAGCTTTCTTT	CASSNNRGANEAFF
.	TRBV5-6	.	TRBJ1-1	TGTGCCAGCAGCTTGGAAGGGGGGCGCCCCCCAGCTTTCTTT	CASSLEGGRPPAFF
few	TRBV10-3	TRBD1	TRBJ1-1	TGTGCCATACGTCCGGGACAGTCGAACACTGAAGCTTTCTTT	CAIRPGQSNTEAFF
.	TRBV5-1	.	TRBJ1-1	TGCGCCAGCAGCTTGGCCGGGGGCACTAACACTGAAGCTTTCTTT	CASSLAGGTNTEAFF
.	TRBV14	TRBD2	TRBJ2-3	TGTGCCAGCAGCCAAGCCGCGGGAGCGGATACGCAGTATTTT	CASSQAAGADTQYF
.	TRBV5-4	.	TRBJ2-1	TGTGCCAGCAGCTTGATAGGGCACAATGAGCAGTTCTTC	CASSLIGHNEQFF
.	TRBV27	.	TRBJ2-5	TGTGCCAGCAGTCCACGACAGGCCGGGACCTTTCAAGAGACCCAGTACTTC	CASSPRQAGTFQETQYF
.	TRBV6-5	.	TRBJ2-5	TGTGCCAGCAGTTACGGCAGATCACACGGGACCCAGTACTTC	CASSYGRSHGTQYF
.	TRBV15	TRBD2	TRBJ2-1	TGTGCCACCAGCAGAGCTAGCGGGAGTTCGAGTGAGCAGTTCTTC	CATSRASGSSSEQFF
.	TRBV5-1	TRBD1	TRBJ1-1	TGCGCCAGCAGCTCACAGGGGGCCGGGGCCACTGAAGCTTTCTTT	CASSSQGAGATEAFF
.	TRBV20-1	.	TRBJ1-1	TGCAGTGCGAGTAAGGTGTCAGCTTTCTTT	CSASKVSAFF
.	TRBV30	TRBD1	TRBJ2-7	TGTGCCTGGGGGACAGGGATCTACGAGCAGTACTTC	CAWGTGIYEQYF
.	TRBV7-6	TRBD1	TRBJ2-6	TGTGCCAGCAGCTTCCGGGGACAGGGGACGGGTGGGGCCAACGTCCTGACTTTC	CASSFRGQGTGGANVLTF
.	TRBV12-5	.	TRBJ1-5	TGTGCTAGTGGTTTGTCAGGCGATAATCAGCCCCAGCATTTT	CASGLSGDNQPQHF
.	TRBV5-4	TRBD2	TRBJ2-7	TGTGCCAGCAGCGGGGCGGGAGCCGGGGAGTTCGCCGAGCAGTACTTC	CASSGAGAGEFAEQYF
.	TRBV9	.	TRBJ2-2	TGTGCCAGCAGCGTAGCCCCGGGGTCGAACACCGGGGAGCTGTTTTTT	CASSVAPGSNTGELFF
.	TRBV6-1	.	TRBJ2-2	TGTGCCAGCAGTGTTCAGTCTAACACCGGGGAGCTGTTTTTT	CASSVQSNTGELFF
.	TRBV15	TRBD2	TRBJ2-3	TGTGCCACCAGCAGTCATGGACTAGCGGGGTTCACAGATACGCAGTATTTT	CATSSHGLAGFTDTQYF
few	TRBV14	.	TRBJ1-1	TGTGCCAGCAGCCAAGGTGTGGTGAACACTGAAGCTTTCTTT	CASSQGVVNTEAFF
few	TRBV11-2	.	TRBJ1-2	TGTGCCAGCAGCTTAGATCCTGTGTATGGCTACACCTTC	CASSLDPVYGYTF
.	TRBV30	.	TRBJ1-1	TGTGCCTGGAGGACCGGGATAAACACTGAAGCTTTCTTT	CAWRTGINTEAFF
.	TRBV5-6	.	TRBJ2-4	TGTGCCAGCAGCTTGAGGCAGGCCGGCAAAAACATTCAGTACTTC	CASSLRQAGKNIQYF
once	TRBV27	TRBD1	TRBJ2-7	TGTGCCAGCAGTTTAGCCGCCGGGACAGGGATGTACGAGCAGTACTTC	CASSLAAGTGMYEQYF
.	TRBV7-8	.	TRBJ2-6	TGTGCCAGCAGCTCCAATTTTGGAGGGAGGTCTGGGGCCAACGTCCTGACTTTC	CASSSNFGGRSGANVLTF
.	TRBV5-1	.	TRBJ2-6	TGCGCCAGCAGCGCGAGCCGATCTGGGGCCAACGTCCTGACTTTC	CASSASRSGANVLTF